Below, 9 T cell receptor beta chains from the same sample are listed, as sequenced in a study of shared clonotypes between healthy human individuals. Profiling relied on immunoSEQ multiplex PCR, and the TCRdb table lists in-frame clones only, not all of them. The sample contains roughly 500,000 clones, approximately 82% of which appear only once. Sequenced: PBMCs. These receptors were collected from a middle-aged woman in good health. Some clones in this sample may be carry-over from other donors' samples.

This sequence joins TRBV11-2 and TRBJ2-7, with 9 bases aligning to TRBD2. The germline V gene encodes CDR1 SGHAT and CDR2 FQNNGV. V was clipped by 5 bases and J by 4 bases; unmatched bases: 15. The CDR3 runs to 17 residues. CDR3 region: CASSHQPPLAGTYEQYF. The DNA of the CDR3 is TGTGCCAGCAGCCATCAACCCCCCCTAGCGGGGACTTACGAGCAGTACTTC.

This rearrangement joins TRBV2 to TRBJ2-6, with TRBD1 identical over 8 bases. CDR1 and CDR2 (germline): SNHLY, FYNNEI. This CDR3 spans 17 amino acids. Germline trimming cut 3 bases from V and 2 bases from J; bases unmatched to any gene: 6. CDR3 in amino acids: CASSEGDRGAGANVLTF. The CDR3 nucleotides are TGTGCCAGCAGTGAGGGAGACAGGGGCGCTGGGGCCAACGTCCTGACTTTC.

This chain connects TRBV4-3 to TRBJ1-2, with a possible D match to TRBD1 (6 bases). This CDR3 has 15 amino acids. CDR1 and CDR2 from the germline V gene are LGHNA and YSLEER. Trimming pared 3 bases from V and 5 bases from J, leaving 16 bases between. In DNA form, the CDR3 reads TGCGCCAGCAGCCAGATACAACAGGGAATTTATGGCTACACCTTC. It specifies CASSQIQQGIYGYTF.

This rearrangement joins TRBV29-1 to TRBJ2-1; the D gene is possibly TRBD1 (6 bases). Between the trimmed V and J ends, which lost 7 bases and 2 bases, there was a span of 15 bases. The CDR3 loop spans 14 amino acids. Germline V gives CDR1 SQVTM, CDR2 ANQGSEA. The CDR3 loop reads CSGTLRDTYNEQFF. The CDR3 region has the DNA TGCAGCGGGACCCTCCGGGACACCTACAATGAGCAGTTCTTC.

This clone appeared a few times. The rearrangement links TRBV23-1 to TRBJ1-5, with D uncertain. TRBV23-1 has ORF status, its function being uncertain. V was clipped by 11 bases and J by 5 bases, with 16 bases between them. The CDR3 runs 13 residues. DNA for the CDR3: TGCGCCGGGCAGAGAGGGTGCTATCAGCCCCAGCATTTT. Protein: CAGQRGCYQPQHF.

The table lists this clone with a count of one. V usage is TRBV6-5 and J usage is TRBJ1-5; no definite D call. Trimming took off 2 bases at V and 4 bases at J, with 6 bases between the two ends. Looked up from germline, CDR1 is MNHEY and CDR2 is SVGAGI. The CDR3 is 13 residues long. The CDR3 is CASSYGRNQPQHF. DNA of the CDR3: TGTGCCAGCAGTTACGGCAGGAATCAGCCCCAGCATTTT.

The gene calls are TRBV29-1 and TRBJ2-5; TRBD2 is a possible D gene (7 bases). The V end lost 7 bases, the J end lost 11 bases, and 20 bases lay between the germline ends. Germline V gene data show CDR1 as SQVTM and CDR2 as ANQGSEA. This CDR3 is 12 amino acids long. Written as DNA, the CDR3 is TGCAGCGCGGTTACCTGGGGGGGCGCGCAGTACTTC. Translation: CSAVTWGGAQYF.

The chain is built from TRBV19 and TRBJ2-5; 7 bases agree with TRBD2. Looked up from germline, CDR1 is LNHDA and CDR2 is SQIVND (reference sequence). Losses at the gene ends were 6 bases for V and 2 bases for J; bases not matched to a gene: 6. The CDR3 extends over 14 amino acids. This CDR3 reads CASSQSGIQETQYF. In DNA form, the CDR3 reads TGTGCCAGTAGCCAAAGCGGGATACAAGAGACCCAGTACTTC.

This clone was seen once. The rearrangement uses TRBV20-1 and TRBJ2-7; D may be TRBD2 (6 bases). V was trimmed by 6 bases and J by 6 bases, leaving 12 bases between them. This CDR3 is built from 11 residues. Per germline, CDR1 DFQATT and CDR2 SNEGSKA (reference sequence). The CDR3 nucleotides are TGCAGTGCCCTACTGGGAGGCGAGCAGTACTTC. It encodes CSALLGGEQYF.